The 20 T cell receptor beta chains below were found in one sample sequenced in a study of shared clonotypes between healthy human individuals. TCRdb's copy holds only in-frame clones and misses some; the assay was immunoSEQ multiplex PCR. Among approximately 620,000 clones, less than 98% were seen once, and the ten largest hold 0.045% to 0.07%. Sequencing was done on a sample of naive CD4+ T cells sorted from blood. Specified subset: CD45RA+ positively selected. All receptors derive from a woman between 25 and 40 years old in good health.

The CDR3 here is CASNAEGETQYF. CDR3 bases: TGCGCCAGCAATGCCGAGGGAGAGACCCAGTACTTC. This chain uses TRBV5-1 with TRBJ2-5; D might be TRBD2 (5 bases). The CDR3 runs 12 residues. In germline, CDR1 is SGHRS, CDR2 YFSETQ. Trimming removed 6 bases from V and 4 bases from J, with 10 bases in between.

V gene TRBV6-1 combines with J gene TRBJ2-7, with D possibly called TRBD1 or TRBD2 (5 bases each). CDR3 length: 15 residues. V gave up 7 bases and J gave up 2 bases, with 18 bases separating them. The germline CDR1 and CDR2 sequences are MNHNS and SASEGT. CDR3 amino acids: CASTPEGQFTYEQYF. CDR3 bases: TGTGCCAGCACCCCCGAGGGGCAATTCACCTACGAGCAGTACTTC.

DNA for the CDR3: TGTGCCAGCAGTCCAATTAGCACAGATACGCAGTATTTT. It translates to CASSPISTDTQYF. The chain employs TRBV27 and TRBJ2-3; D is unclear. Germline CDR1 MNHEY, CDR2 SMNVEV (reference sequence). With 5 bases removed from V and 0 bases from J, the gap between germline ends came to 6 bases. This CDR3 contains 13 residues.

The chain links TRBV6-1 to TRBJ1-2; tentatively, D is TRBD1 (6 bases). V lost 11 bases, J lost 2 bases, and 18 bases lay in between. CDR1 is MNHNS, CDR2 SASEGT, per germline. CDR3 size: 14 residues. The CDR3 DNA reads TGTGCCGCGGGCCGATCCGGGACAAACTATGGCTACACCTTC. Encoded protein: CAAGRSGTNYGYTF.

This chain links TRBV4-2 with TRBJ2-3; D is unclear. The CDR3 totals 16 residues. Germline V gene lookup returns CDR1 LGHNA and CDR2 YNFKEQ. The V end was cut by 0 bases, the J end by 2 bases, with 12 bases between. CDR3 region: CASSQESTAFTDTQYF. The CDR3 DNA reads TGTGCCAGCAGCCAAGAATCTACGGCTTTCACAGATACGCAGTATTTT.

The V and J genes are TRBV6-5 and TRBJ2-2, with D unresolved. The CDR3 covers 14 residues. Germline loops: CDR1 MNHEY, CDR2 SVGAGI. V was pared by 6 bases and J by 0 bases, with 8 bases between. CDR3 protein: CASSSTTNTGELFF. DNA of the CDR3: TGTGCCAGCAGCTCCACAACGAACACCGGGGAGCTGTTTTTT.

V and J are TRBV28 and TRBJ1-2; D not resolved. This CDR3 contains 14 residues. V gave up 2 bases and J gave up 4 bases, with 11 bases separating them. Germline lookup yields CDR1 MDHEN and CDR2 SYDVKM. The CDR3 DNA follows: TGTGCCAGCAGTTTAAGGCTGTCTGGCTATGGCTACACCTTC. This translates into CASSLRLSGYGYTF.

This clone came up once. Different DNA sequences within this sample yield the same CDR3. The chain is built from TRBV10-1 and TRBJ2-7; D remains ambiguous. Trimming took 2 bases from V and 3 from J, leaving 5 bases between them. The CDR3 totals 12 residues. Per the germline V gene, CDR1 is WNHNN and CDR2 is SYGVQD (reference sequence). CDR3 sequence: CASSEGGYEQYF. Written as DNA, the CDR3 is TGCGCCAGCAGTGAGGGTGGCTACGAGCAGTACTTC.

V usage is TRBV11-2 and J usage is TRBJ1-1, with a possible D match to TRBD1 (5 bases). The V end was cut by 1 base, the J end by 5 bases, with 17 bases between. Germline lookup yields CDR1 SGHAT and CDR2 FQNNGV. The CDR3 spans 16 residues. CDR3: CASSLVIARVYTEAFF. DNA for the CDR3: TGTGCCAGCAGCTTAGTCATCGCCAGGGTATATACTGAAGCTTTCTTT.

This clone was observed once. This chain joins TRBV28 and TRBJ2-2; 15 bases agree with TRBD2. The CDR3 length is 19 residues. Germline lookup yields CDR1 MDHEN and CDR2 SYDVKM. J was trimmed by 6 bases and V by 1 base; bases with no gene match: 9. The CDR3 sequence: CASSLSLWTSGRVAGELFF. In DNA, the CDR3 is TGTGCCAGCAGTTTATCTTTGTGGACTAGCGGGAGGGTGGCCGGGGAGCTGTTTTTT.

The chain carries TRBV5-4 and TRBJ1-2, with 8 bases identical to TRBD1. Germline CDR1 is SGHNT and CDR2 is YYREEE (reference sequence). This CDR3 has 15 residues. V gave up 0 bases and J gave up 8 bases; unmatched junction bases: 9. The CDR3 loop is CASSLDNRGMVGYTF. CDR3 coding DNA: TGTGCCAGCAGCTTGGATAACAGGGGGATGGTAGGCTACACCTTC.

The V and J genes are TRBV27 and TRBJ1-1; TRBD1 is a possible D gene (5 bases). The germline V gene has CDR1 MNHEY and CDR2 SMNVEV (reference sequence). V lost 3 bases and J 0 bases, leaving 17 bases between the germline ends. This CDR3 comprises 17 residues. CDR3 in amino acids: CASSFATAHPLNTEAFF. The CDR3 DNA reads as TGTGCCAGCAGTTTTGCGACAGCCCACCCCTTGAACACTGAAGCTTTCTTT.

The chain recombines TRBV7-9 with TRBJ2-3; TRBD2 aligns across 13 bases. With 5 bases clipped from V and 2 bases from J, the junction kept 4 bases outside the gene matches. Germline V lookup: CDR1 SEHNR, CDR2 FQNEAQ (reference sequence). This CDR3 is built from 16 residues. The CDR3 here is CASSPGLAGNTDTQYF. As DNA, the CDR3 is TGTGCCAGCAGCCCGGGACTAGCGGGGAACACAGATACGCAGTATTTT.

The chain couples TRBV27 to TRBJ1-5; 8 bases fit TRBD1. The CDR3 is made up of 14 amino acids. Trimming cost V 6 bases and J 4 bases; bases outside gene matches: 5. Looked up from germline, CDR1 is MNHEY and CDR2 is SMNVEV (reference sequence). The CDR3 DNA reads TGTGCCAGCAGAACAGGGGGGGTTAATCAGCCCCAGCATTTT. It specifies CASRTGGVNQPQHF.

Details on this clone: The sample carries other DNA sequences with the same CDR3. The chain carries TRBV5-1 and TRBJ1-1; D unresolved. The germline V gene encodes CDR1 SGHRS and CDR2 YFSETQ. The V end was cut by 0 bases, the J end by 4 bases, with 4 bases between. The CDR3 has 12 residues. CDR3 nucleotide sequence: TGCGCCAGCAGCTTGGTATCCACTGAAGCTTTCTTT. The encoded protein is CASSLVSTEAFF. Variable domain in full (rest from reference TRBV5-1 and TRBJ1-1): KAGVTQTPRYLIKTRGQQVTLSCSPISGHRSVSWYQQTPGQGLQFLFEYFSETQRNKGNFPGRFSGRQFSNSRSEMNVSTLELGDSALYLCASSLVSTEAFFGQGTRLTVV.

The genes are TRBV9 and TRBJ2-5; D may correspond to TRBD1 or TRBD2 (5 bases each). Trimming took off 0 bases at V and 2 bases at J, with 11 bases between the two ends. This CDR3 contains 15 residues. Per the germline V gene, CDR1 is SGDLS and CDR2 is YYNGEE. CDR3 amino acids: CASSVVVGRQETQYF. The CDR3 DNA reads TGTGCCAGCAGCGTAGTTGTGGGACGGCAAGAGACCCAGTACTTC.

The chain links TRBV6-1 to TRBJ2-3; TRBD1 matches 7 bases. V lost 6 bases to trimming and J lost 2 bases; unmatched junction nucleotides: 5. Germline assignment: CDR1 MNHNS and CDR2 SASEGT. This CDR3 region has 14 residues. The CDR3 sequence: CASREQGSTDTQYF. The CDR3 bases are TGTGCCAGCAGAGAACAGGGGTCCACAGATACGCAGTATTTT.

V gene TRBV19 combines with J gene TRBJ2-2; D perhaps matches TRBD2 (6 bases). The CDR3 consists of 16 residues. The germline CDR1 and CDR2 sequences are LNHDA and SQIVND (reference sequence). V lost 1 base, J lost 3 bases, and 12 bases lay in between. Written as DNA, the CDR3 is TGTGCCAGTAGTATAGGAGCGGGCCGGGACACCGGGGAGCTGTTTTTT. It specifies CASSIGAGRDTGELFF.

The chain joins TRBV7-7 to TRBJ2-5; maybe TRBD2 (6 bases). CDR3 length: 14 residues. The ends were cut back, 1 base at V and 5 bases at J, with 11 bases in the middle. Germline CDR1 is SSHAT and CDR2 is FNYEAQ (reference sequence). In DNA, the CDR3 is TGTGCCAGCAGCTTAGGACTAGACGGGGAGACCCAGTACTTC. Its translation: CASSLGLDGETQYF. The whole variable domain, remainder taken from reference TRBV7-7 and TRBJ2-5, is GAGVSQSPRYKVTKRGQDVTLRCDPISSHATLYWYQQALGQGPEFLTYFNYEAQPDKSGLPSDRFSAERPEGSISTLTIQRTEQRDSAMYRCASSLGLDGETQYFGPGTRLLVL.

The rearrangement links TRBV10-1 to TRBJ2-5; D may correspond to TRBD1 or TRBD2 (7 bases each). CDR3 length: 15 amino acids. The germline CDR1 and CDR2 sequences are WNHNN and SYGVQD (reference sequence). With 2 bases removed from V and 4 bases from J, the gap between germline ends came to 14 bases. The CDR3 is CASSEAGRGRETQYF. The DNA for the CDR3 is TGCGCCAGCAGTGAGGCGGGGAGGGGGCGAGAGACCCAGTACTTC.